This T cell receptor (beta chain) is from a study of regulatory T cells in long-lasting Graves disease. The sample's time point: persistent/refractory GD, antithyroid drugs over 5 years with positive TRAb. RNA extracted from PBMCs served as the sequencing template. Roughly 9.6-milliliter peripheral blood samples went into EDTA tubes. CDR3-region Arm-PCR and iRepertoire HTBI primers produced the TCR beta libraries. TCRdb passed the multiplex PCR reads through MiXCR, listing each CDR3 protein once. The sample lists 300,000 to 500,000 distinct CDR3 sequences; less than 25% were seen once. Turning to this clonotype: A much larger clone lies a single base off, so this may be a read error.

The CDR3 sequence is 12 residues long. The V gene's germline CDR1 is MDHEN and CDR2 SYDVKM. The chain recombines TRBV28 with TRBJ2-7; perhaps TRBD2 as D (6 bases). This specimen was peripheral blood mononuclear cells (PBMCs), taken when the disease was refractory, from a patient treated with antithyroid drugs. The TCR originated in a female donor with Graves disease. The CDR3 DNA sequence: TGTGCCAGCAGTTGGGGGAGTCGGGAGCAGTGCTTC. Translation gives CASSWGSREQCF.